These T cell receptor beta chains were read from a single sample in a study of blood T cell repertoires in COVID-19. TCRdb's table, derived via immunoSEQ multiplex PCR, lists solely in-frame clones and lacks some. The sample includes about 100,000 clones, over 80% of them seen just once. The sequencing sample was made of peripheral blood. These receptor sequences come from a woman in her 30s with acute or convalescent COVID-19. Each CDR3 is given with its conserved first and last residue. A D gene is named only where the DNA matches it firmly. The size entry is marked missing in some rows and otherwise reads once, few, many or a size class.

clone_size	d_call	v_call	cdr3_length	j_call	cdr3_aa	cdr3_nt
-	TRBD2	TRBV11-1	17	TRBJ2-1	CASSLAPAGAAYNEQFF	TGTGCCAGCAGCTTAGCGCCGGCGGGAGCGGCCTACAATGAGCAGTTCTTC
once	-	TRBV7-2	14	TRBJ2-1	CASSHRRGNNEQFF	TGTGCCAGCAGCCACCGTCGGGGAAACAATGAGCAGTTCTTC
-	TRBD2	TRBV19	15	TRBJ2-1	CASTMGTSGGNEQFF	TGTGCCAGTACCATGGGGACTAGCGGGGGCAATGAGCAGTTCTTC
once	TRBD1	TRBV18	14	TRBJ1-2	CASSPDTGGDGYTF	TGTGCCAGCTCACCAGATACAGGGGGTGATGGCTACACCTTC
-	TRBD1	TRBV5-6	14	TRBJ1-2	CASSTMGQGYGYTF	TGTGCCAGCAGCACGATGGGACAGGGGTATGGCTACACCTTC
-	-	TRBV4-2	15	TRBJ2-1	CASSQDRATYNEQFF	TGTGCCAGCAGCCAAGACAGGGCGACCTACAATGAGCAGTTCTTC
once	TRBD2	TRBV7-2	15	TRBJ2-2	CASSLTSANTGELFF	TGTGCCAGCAGCCTAACTAGCGCTAACACCGGGGAGCTGTTTTTT
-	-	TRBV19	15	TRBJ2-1	CASSEGGLAYNEQFF	TGTGCCAGTAGCGAGGGGGGGTTGGCCTACAATGAGCAGTTCTTC
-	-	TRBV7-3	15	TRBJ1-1	CASSQMAGVNTEAFF	TGTGCCAGCAGCCAAATGGCAGGGGTGAACACTGAAGCTTTCTTT
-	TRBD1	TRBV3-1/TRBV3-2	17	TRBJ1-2	CASSQGDRGTSGYGYTF	TGTGCCAGCAGCCAGGGGGACAGGGGGACCTCTGGCTATGGCTACACCTTC